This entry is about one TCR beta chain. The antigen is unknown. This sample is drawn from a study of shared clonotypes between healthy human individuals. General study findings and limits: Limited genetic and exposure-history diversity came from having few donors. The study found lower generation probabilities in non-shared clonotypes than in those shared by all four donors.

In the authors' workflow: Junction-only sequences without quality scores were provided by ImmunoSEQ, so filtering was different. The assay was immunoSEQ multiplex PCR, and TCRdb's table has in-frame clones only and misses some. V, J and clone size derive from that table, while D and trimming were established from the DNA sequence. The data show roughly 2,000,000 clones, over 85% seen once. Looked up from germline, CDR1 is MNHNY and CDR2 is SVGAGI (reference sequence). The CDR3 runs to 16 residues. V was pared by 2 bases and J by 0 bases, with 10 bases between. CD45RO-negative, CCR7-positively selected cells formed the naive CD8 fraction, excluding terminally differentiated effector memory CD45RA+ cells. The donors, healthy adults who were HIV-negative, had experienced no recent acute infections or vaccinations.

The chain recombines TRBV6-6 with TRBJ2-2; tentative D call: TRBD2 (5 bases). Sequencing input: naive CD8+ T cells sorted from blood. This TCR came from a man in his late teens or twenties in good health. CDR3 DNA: TGTGCCAGCAGTTACGGAGCGGTCGCGAACACCGGGGAGCTGTTTTTT. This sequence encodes CASSYGAVANTGELFF.